This T cell receptor beta chain was recorded in a study of T cells in Graves' hyperthyroidism and ophthalmopathy. RNA transcripts gave rise to amplified TCR beta CDR3 regions. HTBI primers were the set used in a first-round RT-PCR of the TCR CDR3. TCRdb re-called the multiplex PCR reads with MiXCR, one entry per CDR3 protein. There are fewer than 400,000 distinct CDR3 sequences in the sample; approximately 14% occur only once, and around 30% lies in the top ten. Details on this clonotype: One base away lies a much larger clone, so this may be a sequencing read error.

This CDR3 is 16 amino acids long. The specimen sequenced was blood. The rearrangement links TRBV12-3 or TRBV12-4 to TRBJ2-2, with TRBD1 matching 9 bases. This clonotype originated in a woman aged 18-35 years with Graves' hyperthyroidism that later progressed to Graves' ophthalmopathy. This CDR3 reads CASSLGTGEPTGGLFF. The DNA for the CDR3 is TGTGCCAGCAGTTTAGGGACAGGGGAGCCCACCGGGGGGCTGTTTTTT.